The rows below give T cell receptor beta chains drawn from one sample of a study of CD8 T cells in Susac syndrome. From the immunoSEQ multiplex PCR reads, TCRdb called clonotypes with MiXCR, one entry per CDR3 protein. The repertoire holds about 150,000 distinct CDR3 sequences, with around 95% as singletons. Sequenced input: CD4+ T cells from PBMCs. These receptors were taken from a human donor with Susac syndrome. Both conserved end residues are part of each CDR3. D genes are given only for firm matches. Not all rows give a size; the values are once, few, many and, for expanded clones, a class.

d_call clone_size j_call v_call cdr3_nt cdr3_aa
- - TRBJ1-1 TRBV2 TGTGCCAGCGCCTACAATAGGGCAGCTGAAGCTTTCTTT CASAYNRAAEAFF
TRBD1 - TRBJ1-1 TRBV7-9 TGTGCCAGCAGCTCCTCATTGACAGGGACGGCTTTCTTT CASSSSLTGTAFF
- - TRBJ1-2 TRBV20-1 TGCAGTGCTATCATAGAACTCTATGGCTACACCTTC CSAIIELYGYTF
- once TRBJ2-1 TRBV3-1 TGTGCCAGCAGGCCCGGGATCGGTGAGCAGTTCTTC CASRPGIGEQFF
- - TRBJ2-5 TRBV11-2 TGTGCCAGCAGCTTATGGGCCGGAAAAGAGACCCAGTACTTC CASSLWAGKETQYF
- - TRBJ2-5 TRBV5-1 TGCGCCAGCAGCTTGGCGGGGGCTCCTCAAGAGACCCAGTACTTC CASSLAGAPQETQYF
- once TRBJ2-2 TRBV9 TGTGCCAGCAGCGTAGAGGGTTGGACCGGGGAGCTGTTTTTT CASSVEGWTGELFF
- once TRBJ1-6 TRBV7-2 TGTGCCAGCAGCTTAGAGGTTAATTCACCCCTCCACTTT CASSLEVNSPLHF
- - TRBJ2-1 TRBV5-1 TGCGCCAGCAGCTTGGGACTAGTTGGGTACAATGAGCAGTTCTTC CASSLGLVGYNEQFF
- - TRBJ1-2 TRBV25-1 TGTGCCAGCAGTGAAACCGGGACCCCGTATGGCTACACCTTC CASSETGTPYGYTF
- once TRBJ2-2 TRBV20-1 TGCAGTGCCGATCCGGGAGCGACCGGGGAGCTGTTTTTT CSADPGATGELFF
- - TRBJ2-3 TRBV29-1 TGCAGCGTTGGACAGGCTAGCACAGATACGCAGTATTTT CSVGQASTDTQYF
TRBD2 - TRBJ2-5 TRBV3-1 TGTGCCAGCAGCCAAGACATGCGCGGGGGATCGTACCAAGAGACCCAGTACTTC CASSQDMRGGSYQETQYF
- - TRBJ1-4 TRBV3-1 TGTGCCAGCAGGTCCGGACGTGCACTTAATGAAAAACTGTTTTTT CASRSGRALNEKLFF
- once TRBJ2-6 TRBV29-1 TGCAGCGTTGAATCCGGGGCCAACGTCCTGACTTTC CSVESGANVLTF
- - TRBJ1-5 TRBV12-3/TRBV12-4 TGTGCCAGCCAGCGGGGCCGGGATCAGCCCCAGCATTTT CASQRGRDQPQHF
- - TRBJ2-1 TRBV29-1 TGCAGCGTTGGAAGTACGAGCAATGAGCAGTTCTTC CSVGSTSNEQFF
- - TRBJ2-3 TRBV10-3 TGTGCCATCATGGCGGGGCCCCTCACAGATACGCAGTATTTT CAIMAGPLTDTQYF
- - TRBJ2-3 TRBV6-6 TGTGCCAGCAAAGGAGCAGATACGCAGTATTTT CASKGADTQYF
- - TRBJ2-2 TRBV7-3 TGTGCCAGCAGCCGGGAGAACACCGGGGAGCTGTTTTTT CASSRENTGELFF
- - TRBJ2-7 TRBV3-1 TGTGCCAGCAGCGACCCAGGAGAGCCCCTCTACGAGCAGTACTTC CASSDPGEPLYEQYF
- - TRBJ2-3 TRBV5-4 TGTGCCAGCAGCTTGGTTCCCCTAGATACGCAGTATTTT CASSLVPLDTQYF
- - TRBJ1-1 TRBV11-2 TGTGCCAGCAGAACTTTGACAGGAGTGAACACTGAAGCTTTCTTT CASRTLTGVNTEAFF
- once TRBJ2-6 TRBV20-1 TGCAGTGCACAGAGAGGCACCAACGTCCTGACTTTC CSAQRGTNVLTF
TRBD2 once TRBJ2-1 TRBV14 TGTGCCAGCAGAAGAGCGGGGGCCAATGAGCAGTTCTTC CASRRAGANEQFF
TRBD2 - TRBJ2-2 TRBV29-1 TGCAGCGCTGTAGGGACTAGCGGGGCGACCGGGGAGCTGTTTTTT CSAVGTSGATGELFF
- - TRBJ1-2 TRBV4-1 TGCGCCAGCAGCCCTGTGGGGCCTGGAAATGGCTACACCTTC CASSPVGPGNGYTF
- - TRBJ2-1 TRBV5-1 TGCGCCAGCCGAAGCCTATCGGGGGACTACAATGAGCAGTTCTTC CASRSLSGDYNEQFF
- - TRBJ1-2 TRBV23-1 TGCGCCAGCAAGGGCTATGGCTACACCTTC CASKGYGYTF
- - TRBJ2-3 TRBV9 TGTGCCAGCAGCGCCCAGGGCGATACGCAGTATTTT CASSAQGDTQYF
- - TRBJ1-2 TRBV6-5 TGTGCCAGCAGTTACGACGGGACAAACTATGGCTACACCTTC CASSYDGTNYGYTF
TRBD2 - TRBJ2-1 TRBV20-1 TGCAGTGCTAGAGGAGTTAGCGGGGGGGCCCAGGCTGAGCAGTTCTTC CSARGVSGGAQAEQFF
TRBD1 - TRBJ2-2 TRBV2 TGTGCCAGCAGGGGACAGAGTCCTCGAGAGACCGGGGAGCTGTTTTTT CASRGQSPRETGELFF
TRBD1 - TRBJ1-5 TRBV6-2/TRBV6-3 TGTGCCAGCAGTTACTCGACGGGACAGGGGTGGAATCAGCCCCAGCATTTT CASSYSTGQGWNQPQHF
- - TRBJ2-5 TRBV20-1 TGCAGTGCCGGTAGGGGACGAGGGGAGACCCAGTACTTC CSAGRGRGETQYF
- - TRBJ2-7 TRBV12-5 TGTGCTAGTGGCCCCACAGAGTACGAGCAGTACTTC CASGPTEYEQYF
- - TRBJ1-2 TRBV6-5 TGTGCCAGCAGGTCGGGGGCTTATGGCTACACCTTC CASRSGAYGYTF
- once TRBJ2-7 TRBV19 TGTGCCACCACGTCTTTACAGGGAGAGCAGTACTTC CATTSLQGEQYF
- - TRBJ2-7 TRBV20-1 TGCAGTGCTAAATCATCAGGGAGCTCCTACGAGCAGTACTTC CSAKSSGSSYEQYF
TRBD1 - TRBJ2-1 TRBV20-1 TGCAGTGCCCCGGAGACAGGGGGTTCCTACAATGAGCAGTTCTTC CSAPETGGSYNEQFF
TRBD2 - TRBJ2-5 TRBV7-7 TGTGCCAGCAGCCCTCTCAGCGGGGGGGATAAGACCCAGTACTTC CASSPLSGGDKTQYF
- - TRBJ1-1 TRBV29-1 TGCAGCACTAACTCAGGGCTGAACACTGAAGCTTTCTTT CSTNSGLNTEAFF
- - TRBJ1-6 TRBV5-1 TGCGCCAGCGGTCCTGGCGGGGCAAATTCACCCCTCCACTTT CASGPGGANSPLHF
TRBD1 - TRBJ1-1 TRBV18 TGTGCCAGCTCACCAAAGGACAGGGTGGGGAACACTGAAGCTTTCTTT CASSPKDRVGNTEAFF
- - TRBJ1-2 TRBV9 TGTGCCAGCAGCGTAGAGGGATTCGGGGGCTACACCTTC CASSVEGFGGYTF
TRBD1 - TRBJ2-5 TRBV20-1 TGCAGTGCTAGAGAGGTTACCAGGGGGTACCAAGAGACCCAGTACTTC CSAREVTRGYQETQYF
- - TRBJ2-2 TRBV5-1 TGCGCCAGCAGCTCGGGCCACACCGGGGAGCTGTTTTTT CASSSGHTGELFF
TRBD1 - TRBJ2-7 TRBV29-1 TGCAGCGTTGAGGGAGGACAGGGGATGAACGAGCAGTACTTC CSVEGGQGMNEQYF
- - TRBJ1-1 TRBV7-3 TGTGCCAGCAGCTTTCTTGGAGGGAACACTGAAGCTTTCTTT CASSFLGGNTEAFF
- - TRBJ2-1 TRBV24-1 TGTGCCACCAGTGACGGGCGAATTGAGTTCTTC CATSDGRIEFF
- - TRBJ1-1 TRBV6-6 TGTGCCAGCAGTCCCGATAGGAAACCGAACACTGAAGCTTTCTTT CASSPDRKPNTEAFF
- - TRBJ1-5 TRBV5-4 TGTGCCAGCAGCAGGGGACCGGATCAGCCCCAGCATTTT CASSRGPDQPQHF